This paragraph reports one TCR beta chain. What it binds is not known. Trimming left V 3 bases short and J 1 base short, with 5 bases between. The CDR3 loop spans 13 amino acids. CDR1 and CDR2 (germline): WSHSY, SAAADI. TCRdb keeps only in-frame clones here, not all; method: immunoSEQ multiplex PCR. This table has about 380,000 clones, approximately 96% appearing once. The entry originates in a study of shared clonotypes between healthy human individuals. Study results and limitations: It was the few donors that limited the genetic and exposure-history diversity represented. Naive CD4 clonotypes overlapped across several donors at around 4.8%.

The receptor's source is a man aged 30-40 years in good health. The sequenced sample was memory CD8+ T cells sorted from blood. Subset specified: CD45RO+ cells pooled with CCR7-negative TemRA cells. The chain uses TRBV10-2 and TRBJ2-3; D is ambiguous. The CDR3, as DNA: TGCGCCAGCAGTGATCGGGGCACAGATACGCAGTATTTT. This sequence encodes CASSDRGTDTQYF.